Listed here are 27 T cell receptor beta chains from one sample, sequenced in a study of molecular identifiers for immune sequencing clone quantification. From the PCR reads, TCRdb called clonotypes with MiXCR, one entry per CDR3 protein. The profile shows over 600,000 distinct CDR3 sequences, 15% to 20% of them singletons. The sequenced sample was naive CD8+ T cells from blood, with Jurkat cell RNA spiked in. Subset denoted: FACS-sorted CD8+CD4-CCR7+CD45RA+ naive T cells. These receptors originate from a human donor in good health. Some libraries in this study had Jurkat cell RNA spiked in.

This chain links TRBV12-3 or TRBV12-4 with TRBJ2-7; 9 nucleotides line up with TRBD1. The CDR3 has 15 amino acids. Trimming cost V 3 bases and J 3 bases; bases outside gene matches: 6. The CDR3 protein is CASSFGTGGNYEQYF. Here the CDR3 DNA reads TGTGCCAGCAGTTTTGGTACAGGGGGCAACTACGAGCAGTACTTC.

This clonotype was counted at least ten times. The rearrangement joins TRBV7-2 to TRBJ2-3; the D gene could be TRBD1 or TRBD2 (5 bases each). Germline V gene lookup returns CDR1 SGHTA and CDR2 FQGNSA. This CDR3 spans 18 amino acids. V dropped 4 bases and J dropped 0 bases, with 20 bases sitting between them. The CDR3 here is CASSSRDAARGSTDTQYF. The CDR3 region has the DNA TGTGCCAGCAGCTCCCGGGACGCAGCTAGGGGAAGCACAGATACGCAGTATTTT.

This clonotype was counted between two and nine times. This chain links TRBV27 with TRBJ2-2; TRBD2 aligns across 7 bases. Germline V gene sequence: CDR1 MNHEY, CDR2 SMNVEV (reference sequence). With V trimmed by 5 bases and J by 4 bases, 13 bases remained unmatched. The CDR3 totals 17 residues. The CDR3 DNA sequence: TGTGCCAGCAGTGGTTTGTCCGTTGCGGGGGTCACCGGGGAGCTGTTTTTT. Translating it yields CASSGLSVAGVTGELFF.

The chain joins TRBV5-1 to TRBJ2-2, with D possibly being TRBD1 (5 bases). This CDR3 contains 13 residues. Germline V gene lookup returns CDR1 SGHRS and CDR2 YFSETQ. V lost 4 bases, J lost 7 bases, and 11 bases lay in between. CDR3 nucleotide sequence: TGCGCCAGCAGCGACGACAGAAGCGGGGAGCTGTTTTTT. It codes for CASSDDRSGELFF.

Turning to this clonotype: A read error may be the cause here, since a much bigger clone is one base away. The chain carries TRBV3-1 and TRBJ2-3; D possibly corresponds to TRBD2 (5 bases). Germline V gene lookup returns CDR1 LGHDT and CDR2 YNNKEL (reference sequence). The CDR3 runs 11 residues. CDR3 sequence (DNA): TGTGCCTGTGCTAGCACAGATACGCAGTGTTTT. The encoded protein is CACASTDTQCF.

This clonotype was observed a few times. In DNA form, the CDR3 reads TGTGCCAGCGGACGGGGCGAACGTTACAATGAGCAGTTCTTC. Its translation: CASGRGERYNEQFF. The rearrangement links TRBV6-5 to TRBJ2-1; D is possibly TRBD1 or TRBD2 (5 bases each). The V and J ends lost 8 bases and 4 bases respectively, with 15 bases between them. The CDR3 is 14 residues long. CDR1 and CDR2 (germline): MNHEY, SVGAGI.

The chain is built from TRBV11-2 and TRBJ1-3; 7 bases line up with TRBD1. The V segment lost 2 bases and the J segment 4 bases; nucleotides outside the gene matches: 11. This CDR3 spans 17 amino acids. The V gene's germline CDR1 is SGHAT and CDR2 FQNNGV. CDR3 amino acids: CASSLSYRGVVGNTIYF. The CDR3 nucleotides are TGTGCCAGCAGCTTATCATACAGGGGTGTCGTAGGAAACACCATATATTTT. Full variable domain (remainder filled in from reference TRBV11-2 and TRBJ1-3): EAGVAQSPRYKIIEKRQSVAFWCNPISGHATLYWYQQILGQGPKLLIQFQNNGVVDDSQLPKDRFSAERLKGVDSTLKIQPAKLEDSAVYLCASSLSYRGVVGNTIYFGEGSWLTVV.

Many counts were recorded for this clonotype. V gene TRBV29-1 combines with J gene TRBJ2-3; 9 bases fit TRBD1. Germline V gives CDR1 SQVTM, CDR2 ANQGSEA. The CDR3 contains 16 residues. J gave up 7 bases and V 0 bases, and 11 bases lay outside the gene matches. The chain's CDR3 is CSVEDPTGQGIHTQYF. DNA of the CDR3: TGCAGCGTTGAAGATCCCACGGGACAGGGTATACATACGCAGTATTTT.

The table lists this clonotype with many counts. CDR3 in DNA: TGTGCCAGCCTGGGGCAGGGGGACCACGAGCAGTACTTC. Translating gives CASLGQGDHEQYF. J is TRBJ2-7 and V is TRBV13; TRBD1 agrees at 7 bases. The CDR3 is made up of 13 amino acids. Germline CDR1 reads PRHDT; CDR2 reads FYEKMQ (reference sequence). Trimming cost V 8 bases and J 5 bases; bases outside gene matches: 9.

This clonotype was counted at least ten times. The chain carries TRBV2 and TRBJ2-7, with 8 bases matching TRBD1. This CDR3 has 14 amino acids. Germline CDR1 SNHLY, CDR2 FYNNEI. Trimming cost V 3 bases and J 5 bases; bases outside gene matches: 6. The CDR3 spells CASSEPGGDDEQYF. For the CDR3, the DNA is TGTGCCAGCAGTGAGCCAGGGGGCGACGACGAGCAGTACTTC.

About this clonotype: This clone may be a read error of a much larger clone one base away. The rearrangement joins TRBV12-3 or TRBV12-4 to TRBJ2-7; D is uncertain. The CDR3 totals 14 residues. The CDR3 nucleotides read TGTGTCAGCAGTTTTGTCTCTATGGGGTCCGAGCAGTACTTC. Residues: CVSSFVSMGSEQYF.

This clonotype was seen more than once but under ten times. The chain carries TRBV5-1 and TRBJ2-1; 10 nucleotides agree with TRBD2. Germline V gives CDR1 SGHRS, CDR2 YFSETQ. V trimming: 0 bases; J trimming: 5 bases; junction bases outside the gene matches: 5. The CDR3 is 16 residues long. The CDR3 reads CASSLVVSGGDNEQFF. The CDR3 bases are TGCGCCAGCAGCTTGGTTGTCAGCGGGGGGGACAATGAGCAGTTCTTC.

The chain has TRBV12-3 or TRBV12-4 and TRBJ2-2, with 7 bases lining up with TRBD1. J was trimmed by 4 bases and V by 3 bases; bases with no gene match: 8. There are 16 residues in the CDR3. The CDR3 region has the DNA TGTGCCAGCAGTTTCGTTTCGGCAGGGGGCACCGGGGAGCTGTTTTTT. It codes for CASSFVSAGGTGELFF.

This clonotype was seen ten or more times. This chain links TRBV19 with TRBJ2-1; D might be TRBD2 (5 bases). Germline CDR1 reads LNHDA; CDR2 reads SQIVND (reference sequence). V was shortened by 6 bases and J by 0 bases, with 9 bases between the two germline ends. The CDR3 is 14 residues long. CDR3 nucleotides: TGTGCCAGTAGAAGCGGTGGCTCCTACAATGAGCAGTTCTTC. This sequence encodes CASRSGGSYNEQFF.

CDR3 protein: CASSQDATGAGMTEAFF. The CDR3 coding sequence is TGCGCCAGCAGCCAAGATGCGACAGGGGCGGGAATGACTGAAGCTTTCTTT. The rearrangement joins TRBV4-3 to TRBJ1-1, with 8 bases identical to TRBD1. The CDR3 is 17 residues long. CDR1 and CDR2 (germline): LGHNA, YSLEER. V shed 0 bases, J shed 5 bases, and the junction held 11 bases outside the gene matches.

This clonotype turned up a few times. The rearrangement uses TRBV9 and TRBJ2-7; TRBD2 matches at 10 bases. The germline V gene encodes CDR1 SGDLS and CDR2 YYNGEE. The CDR3 is 13 amino acids. V lost 4 bases to trimming and J lost 6 bases; unmatched junction nucleotides: 4. CDR3 sequence: CASSTSGAGEQYF. CDR3 nucleotides: TGTGCCAGCAGCACTAGCGGGGCGGGCGAGCAGTACTTC.

On this clonotype itself: With a much larger clone just one base away, this may be a read error. The chain couples TRBV28 to TRBJ2-7; D not resolved. Germline CDR1 MDHEN, CDR2 SYDVKM. There are 14 residues in the CDR3. Trimming took off 3 bases at V and 0 bases at J, with 9 bases between the two ends. CDR3 bases: TGTGCCAGCAGTTTCGGACCGTACTCCTACGAGCAGTACTTC. It codes for CASSFGPYSYEQYF.

Many counts were recorded for this clonotype. This sequence joins TRBV13 and TRBJ2-3; TRBD1 agrees at 8 bases. The length of the CDR3 is 18 residues. V trimming: 0 bases; J trimming: 3 bases; junction bases outside the gene matches: 11. Germline V lookup: CDR1 PRHDT, CDR2 FYEKMQ (reference sequence). The CDR3 nucleotides are TGTGCCAGCAGCTTAGGCCTTGCAGGGGGCTGGCGAACAGATACGCAGTATTTT. Protein product: CASSLGLAGGWRTDTQYF.

The chain is built from TRBV11-2 and TRBJ1-5, with a tentative D call TRBD1 (5 bases). The CDR3 is 13 residues long. The V and J ends lost 4 bases and 4 bases respectively, with 8 bases between them. Germline assignment: CDR1 SGHAT and CDR2 FQNNGV. The CDR3 loop is CASSWGPNQPQHF. The CDR3 DNA reads as TGTGCCAGCAGCTGGGGCCCTAATCAGCCCCAGCATTTT.

The chain employs TRBV4-2 and TRBJ1-5; perhaps TRBD1 as D (5 bases). This CDR3 has 15 amino acids. Trimming removed 4 bases at V and 0 bases at J, with 10 bases between. Germline CDR1 and CDR2: LGHNA and YNFKEQ. CDR3 nucleotides: TGTGCCAGCAGCCCCAGGGAAGATAGCAATCAGCCCCAGCATTTT. It specifies CASSPREDSNQPQHF.

This clonotype was counted many times. The chain uses TRBV6-6 and TRBJ2-3; D may be TRBD2 (6 bases). Between the trimmed V and J ends, which lost 2 bases and 1 base, there was a span of 10 bases. The V gene's germline CDR1 is MNHNY and CDR2 SVGAGI (reference sequence). There are 15 residues in the CDR3. The CDR3 DNA reads TGTGCCAGCAGTTACATAGCGGTGGGCACAGATACGCAGTATTTT. Its translation is CASSYIAVGTDTQYF.

This clonotype turned up a few times. Given a much more abundant clone one base away, this may be a read error. The V gene is TRBV6-5, the J gene TRBJ2-3, with D unresolved. The CDR3 has 13 amino acids. Per the germline V gene, CDR1 is MNHEY and CDR2 is SVGAGI. The CDR3 reads CASSYSSRAPPLF. As DNA, the CDR3 is TGTGCCAGCAGTTACTCTTCTAGGGCCCCACCCCTTTTT.

In its sample, this clonotype was seen once. This may arise from a read error, as a much more abundant clone is one base away. V usage is TRBV15 and J usage is TRBJ2-7, with D perhaps assigned TRBD1 or TRBD2 (5 bases each). Trimming cost V 0 bases and J 6 bases, with 15 bases left between them. Germline assignment: CDR1 LNHNV and CDR2 YYDKDF (reference sequence). This CDR3 has 15 amino acids. The CDR3, as DNA: TGTGCCACCAGCAGAGATCTGGGGACCGTCTGCGAGCAGTACTTC. This encodes CATSRDLGTVCEQYF. Complete variable domain (other parts from reference TRBV15 and TRBJ2-7): DAMVIQNPRYQVTQFGKPVTLSCSQTLNHNVMYWYQQKSSQAPKLLFHYYDKDFNNEADTPDNFQSRRPNTSFCFLDIRSPGLGDTAMYLCATSRDLGTVCEQYFGPGTRLTVT.

This clonotype has a count of ten or more. The rearrangement links TRBV5-1 to TRBJ2-7, with D perhaps given as TRBD1 or TRBD2 (5 bases each). Between the trimmed V and J ends, which lost 4 bases and 4 bases, there was a span of 21 bases. Germline V gene lookup returns CDR1 SGHRS and CDR2 YFSETQ. The CDR3 runs 16 residues. As DNA, the CDR3 is TGCGCCAGCAGCCCACGGACCACCGGGACCAAATACGAGCAGTACTTC. Translating it yields CASSPRTTGTKYEQYF.

This clonotype appeared a few times. The rearrangement joins TRBV19 to TRBJ2-3; perhaps D is TRBD1 or TRBD2 (5 bases each). CDR1 LNHDA and CDR2 SQIVND come from the germline V gene (reference sequence). The CDR3 contains 15 residues. The V gene lost 3 bases and the J gene lost 2 bases, with 12 bases spanning the gap. CDR3 sequence: CASSMAGTNTDTQYF. CDR3 DNA sequence: TGTGCCAGTAGTATGGCAGGGACCAACACAGATACGCAGTATTTT.

In its sample, this clonotype was seen many times. The chain recombines TRBV28 with TRBJ2-1; D gene unclear. The CDR3 has 10 amino acids. The germline V and J ends were trimmed by 4 bases and 9 bases, with 4 bases remaining between them. The germline V gene encodes CDR1 MDHEN and CDR2 SYDVKM. The CDR3 DNA sequence: TGTGCCAGCAGTTCTAGTGAGCAGTTCTTC. It yields the protein CASSSSEQFF.

CDR3 region: CAWSLTGSNEQFF. CDR3 DNA: TGTGCCTGGAGTCTCACAGGATCCAATGAGCAGTTCTTC. J is TRBJ2-1 and V is TRBV30; D perhaps matches TRBD1 (5 bases). The germline gives CDR1 GTSNPN, CDR2 SVGIG (reference sequence). CDR3 length: 13 amino acids. Trimming pared 2 bases from V and 6 bases from J, leaving 11 bases between. The entire variable domain, with the rest obtained from reference TRBV30 and TRBJ2-1, is as follows: SQTIHQWPATLVQPVGSPLSLECTVEGTSNPNLYWYRQAAGRGLQLLFYSVGIGQISSEVPQNLSASRPQDRQFILSSKKLLLSDSGFYLCAWSLTGSNEQFFGPGTRLTVL.